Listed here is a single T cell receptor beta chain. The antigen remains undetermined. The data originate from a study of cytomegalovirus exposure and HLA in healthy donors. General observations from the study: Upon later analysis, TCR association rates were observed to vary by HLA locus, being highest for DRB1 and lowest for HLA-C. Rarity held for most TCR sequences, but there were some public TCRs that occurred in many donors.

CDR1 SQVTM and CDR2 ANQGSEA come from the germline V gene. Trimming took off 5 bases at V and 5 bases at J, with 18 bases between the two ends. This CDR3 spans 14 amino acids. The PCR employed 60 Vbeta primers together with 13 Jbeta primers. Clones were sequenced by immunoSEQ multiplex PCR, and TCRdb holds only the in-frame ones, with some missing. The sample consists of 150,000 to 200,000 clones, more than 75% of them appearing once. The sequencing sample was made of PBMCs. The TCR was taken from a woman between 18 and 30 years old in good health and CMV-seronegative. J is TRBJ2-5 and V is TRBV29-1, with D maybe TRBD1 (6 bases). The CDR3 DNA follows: TGCAGCGTTCAAAGGGGGTCGTTTAGTGAGACCCAGTACTTC. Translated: CSVQRGSFSETQYF.